This T cell receptor (beta chain) was sequenced for a study of blood T cell dynamics during melanoma immunotherapy. Whole-study findings and limits: Unlike progressors, later disease-control patients had W3 repertoires gaining clonality or diversity.

CDR3 size: 15 residues. Germline trimming cut 3 bases from V and 2 bases from J; bases unmatched to any gene: 6. Germline V gene sequence: CDR1 KGHSH, CDR2 LQKENI. Every bulk PBMC sample received the same 350 ng of DNA. Profiled with immunoSEQ multiplex PCR; TCRdb holds only in-frame clones, not every one. The sample carries 7,000 to 9,000 clones, about 86% recorded once. Time point meaning: pre-treatment baseline. At 12 weeks after first infusion, RECIST 1.1 defined response for most patients. Prior systemic cancer therapy, immunosuppressant use and other active malignancies excluded patients. On this clone: The antigen is undetermined.

The specimen was blood, collected from a patient treated with checkpoint blockade. This TCR came from a human donor with melanoma. The rearrangement joins TRBV18 to TRBJ2-5; 7 bases fit TRBD1. CDR3 in amino acids: CASSPRQGLQETQYF. The CDR3, as DNA: TGTGCCAGCTCACCGCGACAGGGCTTGCAAGAGACCCAGTACTTC.